This TCR beta chain was sequenced during a study of CD8 T cells in Susac syndrome. As controls, healthy donors matched for age and sex were used. CD8+ and CD4+ T cells were negatively isolated; TEMRA cells were FACS-enriched. The length of the CDR3 is 15 residues. Trimming removed 0 bases from V and 0 bases from J, with 7 bases in between. Germline values: CDR1 SGHRS, CDR2 YFSETQ. Reverse transcription of about 0.45 to 1 ug RNA was performed with random hexamers. A single record per CDR3 protein comes from TCRdb applying MiXCR to the immunoSEQ multiplex PCR reads. The sample lists 110,000 or so distinct CDR3 sequences, 92% occurring once.

The rearrangement joins TRBV5-1 to TRBJ1-5; D is ambiguous. What was sequenced was CD8+ T cells from PBMCs. The sequence came from a human donor in good health. The CDR3 here is CASSLAGSSNQPQHF. CDR3 coding DNA: TGCGCCAGCAGCTTGGCCGGGTCTAGCAATCAGCCCCAGCATTTT.